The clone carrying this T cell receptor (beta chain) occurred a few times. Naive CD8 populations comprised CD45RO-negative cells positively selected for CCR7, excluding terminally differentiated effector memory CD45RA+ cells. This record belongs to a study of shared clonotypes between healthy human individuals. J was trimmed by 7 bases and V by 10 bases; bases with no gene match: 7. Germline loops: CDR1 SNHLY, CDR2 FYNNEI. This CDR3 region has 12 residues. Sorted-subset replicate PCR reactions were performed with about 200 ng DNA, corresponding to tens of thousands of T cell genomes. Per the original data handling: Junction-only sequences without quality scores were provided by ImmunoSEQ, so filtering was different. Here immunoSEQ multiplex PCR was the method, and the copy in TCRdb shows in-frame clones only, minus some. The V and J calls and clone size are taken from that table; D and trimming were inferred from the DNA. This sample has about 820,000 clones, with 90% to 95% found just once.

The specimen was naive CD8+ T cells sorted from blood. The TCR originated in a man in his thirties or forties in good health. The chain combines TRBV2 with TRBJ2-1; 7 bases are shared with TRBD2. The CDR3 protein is CATRGRRNEQFF. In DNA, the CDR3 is TGTGCCACACGCGGGAGACGGAATGAGCAGTTCTTC.